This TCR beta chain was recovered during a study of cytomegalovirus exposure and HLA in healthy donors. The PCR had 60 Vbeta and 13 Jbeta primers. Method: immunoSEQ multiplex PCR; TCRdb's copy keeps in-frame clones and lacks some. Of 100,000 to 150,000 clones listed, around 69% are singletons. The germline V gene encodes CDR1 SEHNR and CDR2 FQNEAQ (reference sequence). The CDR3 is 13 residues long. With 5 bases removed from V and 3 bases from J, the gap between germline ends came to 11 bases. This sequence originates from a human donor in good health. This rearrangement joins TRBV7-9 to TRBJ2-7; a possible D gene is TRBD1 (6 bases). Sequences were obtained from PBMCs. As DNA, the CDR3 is TGTGCCAGCAGCGTGGACAGTGACTACGAGCAGTACTTC. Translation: CASSVDSDYEQYF.